The T cell receptor (beta chain) described here comes from a study of cytomegalovirus exposure and HLA in healthy donors. CDR1 and CDR2 (germline): PRHDT, FYEKMQ (reference sequence). The CDR3 spans 15 residues. V shed 4 bases, J shed 0 bases, and the junction held 4 bases outside the gene matches. Assay: immunoSEQ multiplex PCR; the TCRdb copy retains only in-frame clones and omits some. Of some 150,000 clones listed, about 88% were seen once; the top ten hold almost 3%. The chain uses TRBV13 and TRBJ2-5, with TRBD2 identical over 8 bases. This TCR derives from a man between 18 and 29 years old in good health and CMV-seronegative. The source material was PBMCs. The CDR3 reads CASSSRRGDQETQYF. The CDR3 DNA is TGTGCCAGCAGCTCAAGGCGGGGGGACCAAGAGACCCAGTACTTC.